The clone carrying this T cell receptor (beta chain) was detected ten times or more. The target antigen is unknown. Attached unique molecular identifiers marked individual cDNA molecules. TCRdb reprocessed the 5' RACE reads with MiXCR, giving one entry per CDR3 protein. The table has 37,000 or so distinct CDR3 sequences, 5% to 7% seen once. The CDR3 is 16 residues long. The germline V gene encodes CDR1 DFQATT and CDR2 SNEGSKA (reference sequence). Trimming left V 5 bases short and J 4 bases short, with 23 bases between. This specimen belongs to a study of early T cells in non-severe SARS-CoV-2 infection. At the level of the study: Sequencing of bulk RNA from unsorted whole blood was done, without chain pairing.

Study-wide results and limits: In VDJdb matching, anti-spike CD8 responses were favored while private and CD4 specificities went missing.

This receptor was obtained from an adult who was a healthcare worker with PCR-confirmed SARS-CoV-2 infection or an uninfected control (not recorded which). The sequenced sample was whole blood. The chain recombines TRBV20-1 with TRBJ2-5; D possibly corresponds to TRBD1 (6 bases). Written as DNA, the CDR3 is TGCAGTGCTGGGGGCGCTCTGGCGGCCCTACCAGAGACCCAGTACTTC. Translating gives CSAGGALAALPETQYF.